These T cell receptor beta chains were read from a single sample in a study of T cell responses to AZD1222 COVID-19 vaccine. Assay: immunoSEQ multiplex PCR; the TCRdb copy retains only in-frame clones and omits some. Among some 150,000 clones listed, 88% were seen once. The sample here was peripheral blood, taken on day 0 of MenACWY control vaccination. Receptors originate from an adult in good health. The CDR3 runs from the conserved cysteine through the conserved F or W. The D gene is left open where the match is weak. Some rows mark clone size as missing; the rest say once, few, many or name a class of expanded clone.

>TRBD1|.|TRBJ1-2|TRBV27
TGTGCCAGCAGTACTCTGGACAGGCCCGCTAACTATGGCTACACCTTC
CASSTLDRPANYGYTF
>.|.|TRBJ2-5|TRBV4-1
TGCGCCAGCACCACTGGGCTAGGGGATGGAGAGACCCAGTACTTC
CASTTGLGDGETQYF
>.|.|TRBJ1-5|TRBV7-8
TGTGCCAGCAGACCCCTCACCGGGAGCAATCAGCCCCAGCATTTT
CASRPLTGSNQPQHF
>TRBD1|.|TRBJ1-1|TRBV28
TGTGCCAGCAGGACAGGGTCTAGTACTGAAGCTTTCTTT
CASRTGSSTEAFF
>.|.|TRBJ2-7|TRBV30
TGTGCCTGGGGCAGGGGCACCTACGAGCAGTACTTC
CAWGRGTYEQYF
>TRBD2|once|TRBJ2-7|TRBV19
TGTGCCAGTAGTATGGCTAGCGGCTCCTACGAGCAGTACTTC
CASSMASGSYEQYF
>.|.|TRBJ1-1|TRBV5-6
TGTGCCAGCAGCTCAGGACTCGTCACTGAAGCTTTCTTT
CASSSGLVTEAFF
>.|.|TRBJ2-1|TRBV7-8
TGTGCCACCAGCCATGAGGTCCCGGTGGCGGCTGAGCAGTTCTTC
CATSHEVPVAAEQFF
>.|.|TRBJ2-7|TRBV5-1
TGCGCCAGCAGCTTGGGTTTGTCCGGGACCTACGAGCAGTACTTC
CASSLGLSGTYEQYF
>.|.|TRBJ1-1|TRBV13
TGTGCCAGCAGCCTTCGGGGTATGAACACTGAAGCTTTCTTT
CASSLRGMNTEAFF
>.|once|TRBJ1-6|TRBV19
TGTGCCAGTAAGAAAGAAAGCAGGGGTTATAATTCACCCCTCCACTTT
CASKKESRGYNSPLHF
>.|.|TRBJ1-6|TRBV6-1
TGTGCCAGCAGTGACGGGCGCGAGAATTCACCCCTCCACTTT
CASSDGRENSPLHF
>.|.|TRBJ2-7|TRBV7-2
TGTGCCAGCACTTCAGGTGTGGGCTACTCCTACGAGCAGTACTTC
CASTSGVGYSYEQYF
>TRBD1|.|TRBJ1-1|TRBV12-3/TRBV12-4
TGTGCCAGCAGGCTTTCAGGGGGCACTGAAGCTTTCTTT
CASRLSGGTEAFF
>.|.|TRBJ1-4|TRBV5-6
TGTGCCAGCAGCTTGGTTCGGAGCGAAAAACTGTTTTTT
CASSLVRSEKLFF
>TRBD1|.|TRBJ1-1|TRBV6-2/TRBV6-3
TGTGCCAGCAGTACCGGGGGACAGGGGGTGAGGACTGAAGCTTTCTTT
CASSTGGQGVRTEAFF
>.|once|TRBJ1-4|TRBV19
TGTGCCAGCGCCGAGATATTAAGAGGTGAAAAACTGTTTTTT
CASAEILRGEKLFF
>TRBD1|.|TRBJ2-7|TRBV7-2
TGTGCCAGCAGCATTAACAGGGGATTGGACGAGCAGTACTTC
CASSINRGLDEQYF
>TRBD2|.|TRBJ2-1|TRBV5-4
TGTGCCAGCAGCTTTACCGGGACTAACTACAATGAGCAGTTCTTC
CASSFTGTNYNEQFF
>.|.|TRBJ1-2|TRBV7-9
TGTGCCAGCACCATCATGTCCCGCGGCGGAACCTTC
CASTIMSRGGTF
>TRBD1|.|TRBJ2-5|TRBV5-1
TGCGCCAGCAGCTCAGGACAGGGGCAAGAGACCCAGTACTTC
CASSSGQGQETQYF
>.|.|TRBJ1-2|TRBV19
TGTGCCAGTAGTGTTAGGACGGAAGCCTATGGCTACACCTTC
CASSVRTEAYGYTF
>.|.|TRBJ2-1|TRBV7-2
TGTGCCAGTGCTCAGGGACGGTTCAATGAGCAGTTCTTC
CASAQGRFNEQFF
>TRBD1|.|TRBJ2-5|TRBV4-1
TGCGCCAGCAGCCAAGGGGTCCAGGGGGCTGAGACCCAGTACTTC
CASSQGVQGAETQYF
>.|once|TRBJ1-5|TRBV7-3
TGTGCCAGCCCCTTAAGGGGTCAGCGCCCCCAGCATTTT
CASPLRGQRPQHF
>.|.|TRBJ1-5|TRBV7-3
TGTGCCAGCAGCCCGGGACCGCGAGGAGATAGCAATCAGCCCCAGCATTTT
CASSPGPRGDSNQPQHF
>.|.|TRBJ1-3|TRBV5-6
TGTGCCAGCAGCTCGGTGGGCGCTGGAAACACCATATATTTT
CASSSVGAGNTIYF
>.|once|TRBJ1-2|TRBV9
TGTGCCAGCAGCGACAGGATGAACTATGGCTACACCTTC
CASSDRMNYGYTF
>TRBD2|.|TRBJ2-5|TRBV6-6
TGTGCCAGCAGTTACTTGGCTAGCGGGGGGCGGGAGACCCAGTACTTC
CASSYLASGGRETQYF
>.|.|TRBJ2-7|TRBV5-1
TGCGCCAGCAGCTTGTTAACCAGCTCCTACGAGCAGTACTTC
CASSLLTSSYEQYF
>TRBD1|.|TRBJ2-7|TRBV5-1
TGCGCCAGCAGCTTGGTCGGGACAGGACAAACCTACGAGCAGTACTTC
CASSLVGTGQTYEQYF
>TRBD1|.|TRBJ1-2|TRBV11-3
TGTGCCAGCAGCTTGTCCGGGACAGGGAATCATCACTATGGCTACACCTTC
CASSLSGTGNHHYGYTF
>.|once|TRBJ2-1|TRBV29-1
TGCAGCGGCGAAGCAGGGGAAATGGAGTTCTTC
CSGEAGEMEFF
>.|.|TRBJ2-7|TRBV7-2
TGTGCCAGCAGCTTAGATCGGTTCTACGAGCAGTACTTC
CASSLDRFYEQYF
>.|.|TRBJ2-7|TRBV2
TGTGCCAGCAGTGGCAGCAGGGTAGGATCCTACGAGCAGTACTTC
CASSGSRVGSYEQYF
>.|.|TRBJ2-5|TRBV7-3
TGTGCCAGCAGCCCCGGGCAGTCAGAGACCCAGTACTTC
CASSPGQSETQYF
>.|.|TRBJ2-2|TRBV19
TGTGCCAGTAGTATAACTCCTGCGCCCGGGGAGCTGTTTTTT
CASSITPAPGELFF
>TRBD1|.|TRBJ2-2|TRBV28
TGTGCCACCTACTTCGGACAGGGCACCGGGGAGCTGTTTTTT
CATYFGQGTGELFF
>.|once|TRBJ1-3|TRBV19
TGTGCCAGTAGTAAAAGACAGTATGGAAACACCATATATTTT
CASSKRQYGNTIYF
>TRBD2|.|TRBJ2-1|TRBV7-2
TGTGCCAGCAGCTTAGTTGGGACTAGCGGGATGGGCGCCTACAATGAGCAGTTCTTC
CASSLVGTSGMGAYNEQFF
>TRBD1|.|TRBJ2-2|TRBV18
TGTGCCAGCTCACCACTCGGACAGGGAAGTTACGGGGAGCTGTTTTTT
CASSPLGQGSYGELFF